This T cell receptor (beta chain) was observed in a study of cytomegalovirus exposure and HLA in healthy donors. This clone has more than one count but fewer than ten. PCR was performed using 60 Vbeta and 13 Jbeta primers. The repertoire was sequenced with immunoSEQ multiplex PCR; TCRdb's copy has only in-frame clones and lacks some. The sample consists of 97,000 or so clones, over 8% of them appearing once. Material for sequencing was PBMCs. The clonotype comes from a man in his fifties or sixties in good health and CMV-seropositive.

The CDR3 sequence is CASSHEDRPNTGELFF. CDR3 in DNA: TGCGCCAGCAGCCACGAAGACAGGCCGAACACCGGGGAGCTGTTTTTT. The J gene is TRBJ2-2, the V gene TRBV4-1; tentatively, D is TRBD1 (6 bases). The CDR3 sequence is 16 residues long. CDR1 is MGHRA and CDR2 is YSYEKL in the germline V gene. V was clipped by 3 bases and J by 0 bases, with 11 bases between them.